This T cell receptor beta chain is from a study of blood T cell repertoires in COVID-19. Clones were sequenced by immunoSEQ multiplex PCR, and TCRdb holds only the in-frame ones, with some missing. The table shows 100,000 or so clones, with about 80% occurring only once. The germline V gene encodes CDR1 MNHEY and CDR2 SMNVEV (reference sequence). V gave up 2 bases and J gave up 2 bases; unmatched junction bases: 3. The CDR3 sequence is 15 residues long. This clone came up a few times. The clonotype was recovered from a woman aged 70-85 years with acute or convalescent COVID-19. Material for sequencing was peripheral blood. This chain uses TRBV27 with TRBJ1-2, with TRBD1 identical over 9 bases. The DNA of the CDR3 is TGTGCCAGCAGTTTAGACAGGGGGTTAAACTATGGCTACACCTTC. Encoded protein: CASSLDRGLNYGYTF.